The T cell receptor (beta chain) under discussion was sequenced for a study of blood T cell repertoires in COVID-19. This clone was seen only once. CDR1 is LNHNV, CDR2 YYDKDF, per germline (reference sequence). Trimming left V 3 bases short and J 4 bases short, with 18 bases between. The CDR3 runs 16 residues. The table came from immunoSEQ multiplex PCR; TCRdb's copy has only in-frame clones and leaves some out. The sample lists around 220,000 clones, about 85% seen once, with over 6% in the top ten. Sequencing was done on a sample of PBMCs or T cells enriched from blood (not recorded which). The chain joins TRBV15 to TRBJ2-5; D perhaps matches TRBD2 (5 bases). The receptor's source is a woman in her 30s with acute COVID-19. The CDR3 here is CATSSELGPGRETQYF. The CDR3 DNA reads TGTGCCACCAGCAGTGAATTGGGTCCGGGGAGAGAGACCCAGTACTTC.